The 10 T cell receptor beta chains reported below all come from one sample, sequenced in a study of CXCR3-negative and CXCR3-positive naive CD8 T cells. Overall study results and limits: TRB CDR3s were more hydrophobic in CXCR3-positive than in CXCR3-negative naive cells.

These receptors' targets are unknown. TRB cDNA libraries were made by UMI-labeled 5' RACE. TCRdb reworked the 5' RACE reads into one entry per CDR3 protein, no DNA. The sample data list about 94,000 distinct CDR3 sequences. Sequencing used naive CXCR3+ CD8+ T cells from blood. Subset reported: CD45RO-CCR7+CD27+CD95- naive CD8+ T cells expressing CXCR3 (TNR3+). Receptors originate from a human donor in good health. Some clones in this sample may be carry-over from other donors' samples.

This sequence joins TRBV19 and TRBJ2-7; the TCRdb D gene call, TRBD1, has no DNA to confirm it. The CDR3 spans 12 residues. In germline, CDR1 is LNHDA, CDR2 SQIVND (reference sequence). CDR3 sequence: CASAGQPREQYF. The variable domain in full, completed from reference TRBV19 and TRBJ2-7, reads DGGITQSPKYLFRKEGQNVTLSCEQNLNHDAMYWYRQDPGQGLRLIYYSQIVNDFQKGDIAEGYSVSREKKESFPLTVTSAQKNPTAFYLCASAGQPREQYFGPGTRLTVT.

The chain has TRBV28 and TRBJ2-5; checking the TCRdb D call of TRBD1 is not possible without DNA. Germline V CDR1 and CDR2: MDHEN, SYDVKM. The CDR3 has 13 residues. This CDR3 is CASNPGPQETQYF.

The CDR3 here is CSVVPAARETEAFF. The chain couples TRBV29-1 to TRBJ1-1; the D call of TRBD1 rests on TCRdb alone, since no DNA is present to check it. Germline V gene data show CDR1 as SQVTM and CDR2 as ANQGSEA. This CDR3 is built from 14 residues.

The chain joins TRBV14 to TRBJ2-7; checking the TCRdb D call of TRBD2 is not possible without DNA. The length of the CDR3 is 17 residues. Germline-derived CDR1 and CDR2 are SGHDN and FVKESK. The CDR3 here is CASSQGLAGAYSYEQYF.

This chain links TRBV2 with TRBJ2-5; the D call from TCRdb, TRBD1, cannot be confirmed without DNA. Germline assignment: CDR1 SNHLY and CDR2 FYNNEI. This CDR3 has 13 amino acids. The CDR3 loop reads CASSTRHGETQYF.

CDR3 region: CASSPRPGQESTEAFF. The chain has TRBV5-5 and TRBJ1-1; the TCRdb call, TRBD1, lacks DNA for checking. The CDR3 consists of 16 residues. Germline CDR1 is SGHKS and CDR2 is YYEKEE (reference sequence). Combining the CDR3 with reference TRBV5-5 and TRBJ1-1 gives the whole variable domain DAGVTQSPTHLIKTRGQQVTLRCSPISGHKSVSWYQQVLGQGPQFIFQYYEKEERGRGNFPDRFSARQFPNYSSELNVNALLLGDSALYLCASSPRPGQESTEAFFGQGTRLTVV.

The genes are TRBV28 and TRBJ1-5. Germline V gene lookup returns CDR1 MDHEN and CDR2 SYDVKM. The CDR3 contains 12 residues. CDR3 protein: CASSFRGQPQHF.

The chain combines TRBV19 with TRBJ2-7; as DNA is missing, the TRBD1 call by TCRdb cannot be tested. The CDR3 runs 14 residues. Germline CDR1 is LNHDA and CDR2 is SQIVND (reference sequence). CDR3 residues: CASRFRQGSYEQYF.

V gene TRBV29-1 combines with J gene TRBJ2-1; TCRdb proposes TRBD2, but this gene call is untestable without DNA. Per germline, CDR1 SQVTM and CDR2 ANQGSEA. This CDR3 comprises 15 residues. CDR3 residues: CSVHRLAGVIGEQFF.

The CDR3 sequence: CASSSSWDDYNEQFF. J is TRBJ2-1 and V is TRBV12-3 or TRBV12-4; absent DNA, TCRdb's TRBD1 call cannot be checked. The CDR3 consists of 15 residues.